Below, 29 T cell receptor beta chains from the same sample are listed, as sequenced in a study of blood T cell repertoires in COVID-19 (dated by TCRdb to about 2020). Libraries were made using the immunoSEQ multiplex PCR assay. As stored in TCRdb, this immuneACCESS dataset retains in-frame rearrangements with V and J assigned. A fraction of the clones does not appear; measured against another copy, unresolved V genes explain less than half of the discrepancy, and the remainder lacks a known reason. The table for this sample lists some 150,000 clones; around 86% of them were counted only once. The ten largest clones add up to about 4.1% of the sample. The specimen was PBMCs or T cells enriched from blood (not recorded which). These receptors all stem from a man aged 45-65 years who had recovered from COVID-19.

This clone was seen only once. The chain employs TRBV5-1 and TRBJ2-5; tentative D call: TRBD2 (6 bases). V lost 4 bases and J lost 1, with 17 bases in between. The CDR3 runs to 16 residues. Germline V gene lookup returns CDR1 SGHRS and CDR2 YFSETQ. For the CDR3, the DNA is TGCGCCAGCAGCCCCGGTAGTCTGGGGGGCCAAGAGACCCAGTACTTC. Translation: CASSPGSLGGQETQYF.

This sequence joins TRBV21-1 and TRBJ1-4; the listed D gene, TRBD1, was not tested against the DNA. TRBV21-1 has pseudogene status. This CDR3 comprises 17 residues. CDR3 DNA sequence: TGTGCCAGCAGCTATACAGGGGACGGGTCAACTAATGAAAAACTGTTTTTT. It is translated as CASSYTGDGSTNEKLFF.

This rearrangement joins TRBV2 to TRBJ2-7; tentative D call: TRBD2 (6 bases). CDR3 length equals 15 residues. Trimming took off 3 bases at V and 7 bases at J, with 19 bases between the two ends. CDR1 is SNHLY, CDR2 FYNNEI, per germline. The CDR3 region is CASSEELGLAMEQYF. CDR3 coding DNA: TGTGCCAGCAGTGAGGAGTTGGGACTGGCAATGGAGCAGTACTTC.

In this sample, this clone turned up once. This rearrangement joins TRBV20-1 to TRBJ1-1; no reliable D call. The V and J ends lost 0 bases and 14 bases respectively, with 13 bases between them. CDR3 length equals 11 residues. Germline assignment: CDR1 DFQATT and CDR2 SNEGSKA (reference sequence). The CDR3 is CSARDLGNSFF. The CDR3, as DNA: TGCAGTGCTAGAGACCTCGGGAATTCCTTCTTT.

The rearrangement links TRBV9 to TRBJ1-2; D is unclear. CDR3 length: 15 residues. Deletions cut 0 bases from V and 5 bases from J, with 14 bases between. Germline V gene data show CDR1 as SGDLS and CDR2 as YYNGEE. CDR3 residues: CASSVASGSMYGYTF. The DNA for the CDR3 is TGTGCCAGCAGCGTAGCTTCAGGTTCCATGTATGGCTACACCTTC. The full variable domain, with the rest looked up from reference TRBV9 and TRBJ1-2, is DSGVTQTPKHLITATGQRVTLRCSPRSGDLSVYWYQQSLDQGLQFLIQYYNGEERAKGNILERFSAQQFPDLHSELNLSSLELGDSALYFCASSVASGSMYGYTFGSGTRLTVV.

In DNA form, the CDR3 reads TGTGCCAGTAGTATCCTCCCGGGACAGGGGGGTGAAGCTTTCTTT. Encoded protein: CASSILPGQGGEAFF. The chain combines TRBV19 with TRBJ1-1; TRBD1 aligns across 11 bases. Trimming took 3 bases from V and 7 from J; bases not matched to a gene: 7. This CDR3 region has 15 residues. The germline V gene encodes CDR1 LNHDA and CDR2 SQIVND (reference sequence).

The chain recombines TRBV19 with TRBJ1-1; no clear D. CDR1 LNHDA and CDR2 SQIVND come from the germline V gene (reference sequence). The CDR3 has 14 amino acids. Trimming took 7 bases from V and 0 from J, leaving 12 bases between them. The CDR3: CASTRNDMNTEAFF. The CDR3 bases are TGTGCCAGTACCAGGAATGACATGAACACTGAAGCTTTCTTT.

The chain combines TRBV7-9 with TRBJ1-2; 10 bases map to TRBD1. CDR3 length: 14 residues. Germline V gene data show CDR1 as SEHNR and CDR2 as FQNEAQ (reference sequence). The V gene end was trimmed by 6 bases and the J gene end by 5 bases; junction bases not matched to a gene: 6. The chain's CDR3 is CASSARTGGYGYTF. CDR3 nucleotides: TGTGCCAGCAGTGCAAGGACAGGGGGGTATGGCTACACCTTC.

In its sample, this clone was seen a few times. The V call is TRBV5-1, the J call TRBJ2-1; 9 bases line up with TRBD2. J gave up 7 bases and V 4 bases, and 9 bases lay outside the gene matches. CDR1 SGHRS and CDR2 YFSETQ come from the germline V gene. The CDR3 length is 15 residues. The CDR3 spells CASSLSGSVENEQFF. The CDR3 region has the DNA TGCGCCAGCAGCCTTAGCGGGAGCGTGGAGAATGAGCAGTTCTTC. Complete variable domain (other parts from reference TRBV5-1 and TRBJ2-1): KAGVTQTPRYLIKTRGQQVTLSCSPISGHRSVSWYQQTPGQGLQFLFEYFSETQRNKGNFPGRFSGRQFSNSRSEMNVSTLELGDSALYLCASSLSGSVENEQFFGPGTRLTVL.

The rearrangement uses TRBV30 and TRBJ1-5; tentative D call: TRBD1 (5 bases). V lost 0 bases to trimming and J lost 5 bases, with 17 bases between them. There are 16 residues in the CDR3. The germline V gene encodes CDR1 GTSNPN and CDR2 SVGIG (reference sequence). CDR3 amino acids: CAWSVRPGKSYQPQHF. CDR3 DNA sequence: TGTGCCTGGAGTGTACGGCCAGGGAAGAGCTATCAGCCCCAGCATTTT.

V gene TRBV5-4 combines with J gene TRBJ2-2, with 11 bases identical to TRBD2. This CDR3 contains 13 residues. Looked up from germline, CDR1 is SGHNT and CDR2 is YYREEE (reference sequence). The CDR3 loop is CAGSGGATGELFF. The CDR3 DNA follows: TGTGCAGGTAGCGGGGGGGCTACCGGGGAGCTGTTTTTT.

The V and J genes are TRBV4-1 and TRBJ2-1, with 8 positions matching TRBD2. The CDR3 extends over 13 amino acids. The V and J ends lost 7 bases and 6 bases, in that order; junction bases with no gene match: 5. Germline values: CDR1 MGHRA, CDR2 YSYEKL. Here the CDR3 DNA reads TGCGCCAGCATGCAAACTAGCGGCAATGAGCAGTTCTTC. Translation gives CASMQTSGNEQFF.

The V call is TRBV11-2, the J call TRBJ1-2, with a weak D call TRBD1 (6 bases). The germline CDR1 and CDR2 sequences are SGHAT and FQNNGV. The CDR3 contains 17 residues. V dropped 1 base and J dropped 0 bases, with 15 bases sitting between them. CDR3 loop: CASSLGTGKRANYGYTF. CDR3 DNA: TGTGCCAGCAGCTTAGGAACAGGGAAGAGAGCTAACTATGGCTACACCTTC. Together with reference TRBV11-2 and TRBJ1-2, the CDR3 gives the full variable domain: EAGVAQSPRYKIIEKRQSVAFWCNPISGHATLYWYQQILGQGPKLLIQFQNNGVVDDSQLPKDRFSAERLKGVDSTLKIQPAKLEDSAVYLCASSLGTGKRANYGYTFGSGTRLTVV.

The rearrangement uses TRBV7-2 and TRBJ1-2; D unresolved. The CDR3 has 15 amino acids. Germline lookup yields CDR1 SGHTA and CDR2 FQGNSA. Trimming took off 3 bases at V and 7 bases at J, with 18 bases between the two ends. CDR3 in DNA: TGTGCCAGCAGCTTGTGGCGAGCGGAGCTTCTTGGCTACACCTTC. Protein sequence: CASSLWRAELLGYTF.

The V gene is TRBV18, the J gene TRBJ1-6; maybe TRBD1 (5 bases). The CDR3 covers 20 residues. The ends were cut back, 5 bases at V and 0 bases at J, with 23 bases in the middle. Germline lookup yields CDR1 KGHSH and CDR2 LQKENI. The CDR3 bases are TGTGCCAGCTCAAACTTCGCGCCGGACACACAGAGCTCCTATAATTCACCCCTCCACTTT. Protein sequence: CASSNFAPDTQSSYNSPLHF. The variable domain in full, completed from reference TRBV18 and TRBJ1-6, reads NAGVMQNPRHLVRRRGQEARLRCSPMKGHSHVYWYRQLPEEGLKFMVYLQKENIIDESGMPKERFSAEFPKEGPSILRIQQVVRGDSAAYFCASSNFAPDTQSSYNSPLHFGNGTRLTVT.

This chain links TRBV7-2 with TRBJ1-5; 8 positions agree with TRBD1. Trimming removed 3 bases from V and 7 bases from J; junction bases left unmatched: 8. CDR1 is SGHTA and CDR2 is FQGNSA in the germline V gene. This CDR3 is 15 amino acids long. The CDR3 DNA follows: TGTGCCAGCAGCTTTATATCAGGGGGCGACCAGCCCCAGCATTTT. It specifies CASSFISGGDQPQHF.

This chain connects TRBV4-2 to TRBJ2-5; TRBD1 matches 8 bases. This CDR3 is 15 amino acids long. Germline V CDR1 and CDR2: LGHNA, YNFKEQ. V lost 7 bases, J lost 2 bases, and 9 bases stayed unmatched. CDR3 residues: CASTISGQGQETQYF. CDR3 nucleotides: TGTGCCAGCACCATTTCCGGACAGGGACAAGAGACCCAGTACTTC.

The J gene is TRBJ1-6, the V gene TRBV27; the D gene is possibly TRBD1 (5 bases). This CDR3 is built from 18 residues. Trimming left V 6 bases short and J 7 bases short, with 25 bases between. Per the germline V gene, CDR1 is MNHEY and CDR2 is SMNVEV (reference sequence). CDR3 in DNA: TGTGCCAGCAGAAAGGACATAGGATTCCCCCATGGGAATTCACCCCTCCACTTT. Its protein is CASRKDIGFPHGNSPLHF.

V gene TRBV7-8 combines with J gene TRBJ1-5; D is unresolved. Trimming stripped 1 base from V and 4 bases from J, with 5 bases between. Germline lookup yields CDR1 SGHVS and CDR2 FQNEAQ. This CDR3 spans 13 amino acids. In nucleotides, the CDR3 is TGTGCCAGCAGCTTAGATCGGAATCAGCCCCAGCATTTT. Translated, it gives CASSLDRNQPQHF.

This clone was detected only a few times. The gene calls are TRBV9 and TRBJ2-7; 8 bases agree with TRBD1. The length of the CDR3 is 16 residues. Germline V gene data show CDR1 as SGDLS and CDR2 as YYNGEE. With 4 bases clipped from V and 0 bases from J, the junction kept 9 bases outside the gene matches. The CDR3 DNA is TGTGCCAGCAGCCCGAGAGGACAGGGTATCTCCTACGAGCAGTACTTC. Translated, it gives CASSPRGQGISYEQYF.

V and J are TRBV19 and TRBJ2-1, with 13 nucleotides matching TRBD2. CDR1 and CDR2 from the germline V gene are LNHDA and SQIVND (reference sequence). J gave up 4 bases and V 6 bases, and 3 bases lay outside the gene matches. This CDR3 spans 15 amino acids. CDR3 DNA: TGTGCCAGTAGCAAACTAGCGGGGGGGTACAATGAGCAGTTCTTC. Translated, it gives CASSKLAGGYNEQFF.

The chain uses TRBV19 and TRBJ1-5, with a weak D call TRBD1 (6 bases). Germline assignment: CDR1 LNHDA and CDR2 SQIVND (reference sequence). This CDR3 has 15 amino acids. Trimming cost V 4 bases and J 4 bases, with 14 bases left between them. The CDR3 reads CASSNGGHKNQPQHF. The CDR3 region has the DNA TGTGCCAGTAGTAACGGGGGGCACAAAAATCAGCCCCAGCATTTT.

The V call is TRBV7-3, the J call TRBJ2-1, with 13 bases identical to TRBD2. Germline V lookup: CDR1 SGHTA, CDR2 FQGTGA. After removal of 4 bases from V and 9 bases from J, the junction contained 6 bases not matched to a gene. The CDR3 is 15 residues long. CDR3: CASSSGLAGVGEQFF. Here the CDR3 DNA reads TGTGCCAGCAGCTCCGGACTAGCGGGAGTTGGTGAGCAGTTCTTC.

The rearrangement joins TRBV5-6 to TRBJ1-5; D not resolved. This CDR3 spans 16 amino acids. Trimming took off 2 bases at V and 0 bases at J, with 12 bases between the two ends. CDR1 and CDR2 (germline): SGHDT, YYEEEE. The CDR3 coding sequence is TGTGCCAGCAGCTTATTCTCAGAACATAGCAATCAGCCCCAGCATTTT. It translates to CASSLFSEHSNQPQHF.

CDR3: CASSQRTGTAYNSPLHF. CDR3 in DNA: TGCGCCAGCAGCCAAAGGACAGGGACTGCCTATAATTCACCCCTCCACTTT. The rearrangement joins TRBV4-3 to TRBJ1-6, with TRBD1 identical over 8 bases. With 2 bases clipped from V and 2 bases from J, the junction kept 5 bases outside the gene matches. Germline-derived CDR1 and CDR2 are LGHNA and YSLEER. CDR3 size: 17 residues.

This chain joins TRBV7-2 and TRBJ2-5; D might be TRBD1 (6 bases). V was trimmed by 6 bases and J by 5 bases, leaving 22 bases between them. Looked up from germline, CDR1 is SGHTA and CDR2 is FQGNSA. The CDR3 totals 16 residues. CDR3 sequence: CASRRPTSGVEETQYF. In DNA, the CDR3 is TGTGCCAGCAGACGACCAACTTCAGGGGTCGAGGAGACCCAGTACTTC. Looking up the rest from reference TRBV7-2 and TRBJ2-5 gives the full variable domain: GAGVSQSPSNKVTEKGKDVELRCDPISGHTALYWYRQSLGQGLEFLIYFQGNSAPDKSGLPSDRFSAERTGGSVSTLTIQRTQQEDSAVYLCASRRPTSGVEETQYFGPGTRLLVL.

The rearrangement joins TRBV5-5 to TRBJ2-7, with 12 bases that match TRBD1. From germline, CDR1 is SGHKS and CDR2 YYEKEE (reference sequence). Unmatched junction bases numbered 6, after V lost 4 bases and J lost 4 bases. This CDR3 region has 15 residues. This CDR3 reads CASSRPGQGAYEQYF. Written as DNA, the CDR3 is TGTGCCAGCAGCAGGCCGGGACAGGGGGCTTACGAGCAGTACTTC.

The gene calls are TRBV4-1 and TRBJ2-3, with D uncertain. CDR1 and CDR2 from the germline V gene are MGHRA and YSYEKL. CDR3 length: 13 residues. V shed 0 bases and J shed 8 bases, with 9 bases lying between them. DNA of the CDR3: TGCGCCAGCAGCCAAGAAGTCCTGAGTACGCAGTATTTT. It encodes CASSQEVLSTQYF.

DNA for the CDR3: TGTGCCAGCAGTTACTCGAGGATAGCAGATACGCAGTATTTT. Its protein is CASSYSRIADTQYF. The chain is built from TRBV6-2 or TRBV6-3 and TRBJ2-3, with D unclear. The germline CDR1 and CDR2 sequences are MNHEY and SVGEGT. The V end was cut by 0 bases, the J end by 4 bases, with 8 bases between. The CDR3 contains 14 residues.